This TCR beta chain originates from a study of T cells in Graves' hyperthyroidism and ophthalmopathy. Germline loops: CDR1 SNHLY, CDR2 FYNNEI. The CDR3 contains 13 residues. On this clonotype itself: At one of its ends the junction is not consistent with the germline gene, which may arise from a read error.

Source material for PBMCs was more than 9.5 ml fresh peripheral blood. RNA transcripts yielded amplified TCR beta CDR3 regions. HTBI primers were used for first-round RT-PCR of the TCR CDR3. TCRdb called the multiplex PCR reads again in MiXCR, with one record for every CDR3 protein. This table has about half a million distinct CDR3 sequences, less than 25% appearing once. The sample taken for sequencing was blood. J is TRBJ1-2 and V is TRBV2; D unresolved. The sequence was collected from a man between 18 and 35 years old with Graves' hyperthyroidism. This chain's CDR3 is CGSSADANYGYSF. The CDR3 region has the DNA TGTGGCAGCAGTGCTGACGCAAACTATGGCTACAGCTTC.